A single sample gave rise to the 9 T cell receptor beta chains below, sequenced in a study of cytomegalovirus exposure and HLA in healthy donors. Assay used: immunoSEQ multiplex PCR; TCRdb lists only in-frame clones, some missing. The table has over 200,000 clones, 88% seen once; the top ten hold approximately 2.9%. Material: PBMCs. These receptors originate from a woman aged 18 to 35 in good health and CMV-seronegative.

The rearrangement joins TRBV7-6 to TRBJ2-5; 10 nucleotides match TRBD2. Germline trimming cut 1 base from V and 5 bases from J; bases unmatched to any gene: 4. The CDR3 loop spans 15 amino acids. Germline V gene sequence: CDR1 SGHVS, CDR2 FNYEAQ. The CDR3 spells CASSLEPSGSETQYF. CDR3 DNA sequence: TGTGCCAGCAGCTTAGAACCTAGCGGGAGCGAGACCCAGTACTTC. The full variable domain, its missing parts supplied by reference TRBV7-6 and TRBJ2-5, is GAGVSQSPRYKVTKRGQDVALRCDPISGHVSLYWYRQALGQGPEFLTYFNYEAQQDKSGLPNDRFSAERPEGSISTLTIQRTEQRDSAMYRCASSLEPSGSETQYFGPGTRLLVL.

The V and J genes are TRBV29-1 and TRBJ1-4; 7 bases align to TRBD1. There are 15 residues in the CDR3. CDR1 is SQVTM, CDR2 ANQGSEA, per germline. The trim removed 0 bases at V and 5 bases at J, leaving 6 bases unmatched. The CDR3: CSVEETGIGNEKLFF. DNA for the CDR3: TGCAGCGTTGAAGAGACAGGGATAGGGAATGAAAAACTGTTTTTT. The full variable domain, completed using reference TRBV29-1 and TRBJ1-4, is SAVISQKPSRDICQRGTSLTIQCQVDSQVTMMFWYRQQPGQSLTLIATANQGSEATYESGFVIDKFPISRPNLTFSTLTVSNMSPEDSSIYLCSVEETGIGNEKLFFGSGTQLSVL.

The rearrangement uses TRBV13 and TRBJ2-1; D may be TRBD2 (5 bases). The germline gives CDR1 PRHDT, CDR2 FYEKMQ (reference sequence). Trimming removed 4 bases at V and 0 bases at J, with 10 bases between. The CDR3 runs to 15 residues. The CDR3 sequence: CASSSSGPSYNEQFF. The CDR3, as DNA: TGTGCCAGCAGCTCCAGCGGACCCTCCTACAATGAGCAGTTCTTC.

The chain has TRBV6-6 and TRBJ1-1; possibly TRBD1 for D (5 bases). Germline V gene data show CDR1 as MNHNY and CDR2 as SVGAGI (reference sequence). This CDR3 is 14 amino acids long. The V end was cut by 6 bases, the J end by 4 bases, with 15 bases between. CDR3 sequence (DNA): TGTGCCAGCAGGCAGGGTGGGGTGGGCACTGAAGCTTTCTTT. Its translation is CASRQGGVGTEAFF.

The chain has TRBV30 and TRBJ2-1; 8 bases map to TRBD2. This CDR3 contains 14 residues. The ends lost 2 bases at V and 4 bases at J; junction bases unmatched: 4. CDR1 GTSNPN and CDR2 SVGIG come from the germline V gene (reference sequence). This CDR3 reads CAWSISGIYNEQFF. CDR3 nucleotides: TGTGCCTGGAGTATTAGCGGGATATACAATGAGCAGTTCTTC. The full variable domain, with the rest looked up from reference TRBV30 and TRBJ2-1, is SQTIHQWPATLVQPVGSPLSLECTVEGTSNPNLYWYRQAAGRGLQLLFYSVGIGQISSEVPQNLSASRPQDRQFILSSKKLLLSDSGFYLCAWSISGIYNEQFFGPGTRLTVL.

The chain has TRBV29-1 and TRBJ1-4; 10 bases are a match to TRBD1. Germline loops: CDR1 SQVTM, CDR2 ANQGSEA. There are 14 residues in the CDR3. V shed 5 bases and J 7 bases; nucleotides not matched to a gene: 7. The DNA of the CDR3 is TGCAGCGTTCATGGGGACAGGGGTGGTGAAAAACTGTTTTTT. It encodes CSVHGDRGGEKLFF.

The chain has TRBV6-5 and TRBJ1-5, with D unclear. Germline-derived CDR1 and CDR2 are MNHEY and SVGAGI. The CDR3 runs 12 residues. Trimming took off 6 bases at V and 4 bases at J, with 7 bases between the two ends. This CDR3 reads CASRHKNQPQHF. In DNA form, the CDR3 reads TGTGCCAGCAGACACAAGAATCAGCCCCAGCATTTT.

The chain couples TRBV5-6 to TRBJ2-5; 7 bases line up with TRBD1. Germline CDR1 and CDR2: SGHDT and YYEEEE. V gave up 4 bases and J gave up 1 base; unmatched junction bases: 4. CDR3 size: 14 residues. CDR3 amino acids: CASSLRDSQETQYF. CDR3 DNA: TGTGCCAGCAGCCTCCGGGACAGCCAAGAGACCCAGTACTTC. The whole variable domain, filled in from reference TRBV5-6 and TRBJ2-5, reads DAGVTQSPTHLIKTRGQQVTLRCSPKSGHDTVSWYQQALGQGPQFIFQYYEEEERQRGNFPDRFSGHQFPNYSSELNVNALLLGDSALYLCASSLRDSQETQYFGPGTRLLVL.

This rearrangement joins TRBV27 to TRBJ1-4; D remains unclear. Looked up from germline, CDR1 is MNHEY and CDR2 is SMNVEV (reference sequence). This CDR3 contains 13 residues. V was cut by 6 bases and J by 6 bases, with 11 bases left in between. This chain's CDR3 is CASSYGIYEKLFF. The CDR3 nucleotides read TGTGCCAGCAGCTACGGGATATATGAAAAACTGTTTTTT.